This T cell receptor (beta chain) was sequenced during a study of T cells in Graves' hyperthyroidism and ophthalmopathy. The V gene's germline CDR1 is SGHNT and CDR2 YYREEE (reference sequence). This CDR3 is 13 amino acids long. V lost 4 bases, J lost 2 bases, and 10 bases lay in between. The TCR beta CDR3 regions underwent amplification using RNA transcripts as the source. TCR CDR3 regions were first amplified by RT-PCR with HTBI primers. MiXCR, applied by TCRdb to the multiplex PCR reads, yields one record per CDR3 protein. The data contain more than 300,000 distinct CDR3 sequences, roughly an eighth of them singletons. Exclusion criteria comprised uncontrolled infection, other autoimmune disease, pregnancy or lactation. Diagnostic decisions used clinical symptoms, serum thyroxine and TRAb, thyroid ultrasound and orbital computed tomography. As for this clonotype: No conserved phenylalanine or tryptophan ends this CDR3, so it is likely a read error.

Sequenced sample: blood. This chain links TRBV5-4 with TRBJ2-7; D is ambiguous. The source of this sequence is a young woman with Graves' hyperthyroidism. CDR3 amino acids: CASSGGSTYEQYL. The CDR3 DNA is TGTGCCAGCAGCGGCGGTAGTACCTACGAGCAGTACCTC.